This TCR beta chain was captured by sequencing in a study of memory CD4+ T cells and cytomegalovirus serostatus. Single viable CD3+CD4+CD8-CD45RO+ cells were sorted as the memory CD4+ T cells. This CDR3 contains 13 residues. Germline V gene data show CDR1 as GTSNPN and CDR2 as SVGIG (reference sequence). The V and J ends lost 5 bases and 9 bases respectively, with 17 bases between them. This table comes from immunoSEQ multiplex PCR, and its TCRdb copy is limited to in-frame clones, with some not included. The table lists roughly 76,000 clones, 75% to 85% of them singletons, with 2% to 3% in the top ten.

The sequencing sample was made of memory CD4+ T cells from blood. The source is an adult in good health and CMV-seropositive. The chain has TRBV30 and TRBJ2-1; perhaps TRBD2 as D (7 bases). DNA of the CDR3: TGTGCCTGGGAGGAGGGGAGGGGGGGTGAGCAGTTCTTC. Protein: CAWEEGRGGEQFF.